The entry that follows covers one TCR beta chain sequence. Profiled with immunoSEQ multiplex PCR; TCRdb holds only in-frame clones, not every one. The sample carries more than 70,000 clones, roughly 73% recorded once. This sample is part of a study of blood T cell repertoires in COVID-19. V shed 8 bases, J shed 2 bases, and the junction held 4 bases outside the gene matches. Germline-derived CDR1 and CDR2 are ENHRY and SYGVKD. The CDR3 contains 13 residues. The receptor was isolated from a human donor in a cohort sampled during active COVID-19. V usage is TRBV10-3 and J usage is TRBJ2-5; 8 nucleotides agree with TRBD2. The sample consisted of peripheral blood. The CDR3 here is CAIRSGGQETQYF. The CDR3 coding sequence is TGTGCCATCCGGAGCGGGGGTCAAGAGACCCAGTACTTC.